Below, one T cell receptor beta chain is given with its context. Its specificity is unknown. The CDR3 loop spans 14 amino acids. The trim removed 10 bases at V and 3 bases at J, leaving 10 bases unmatched. Germline-derived CDR1 and CDR2 are WNHNN and SYGVQD (reference sequence). These data come from a study of shared clonotypes between healthy human individuals. The overall study: Each donor contributed plates that comprised three CD4 naive, three CD4 memory, two CD8 naive and one CD8 memory. Study conclusions and caveats: Clonotypes which were not shared had lower generation probabilities than clonotypes that all four donors shared. Read depth was anticipated to influence clonotype sharing among donors.

Produced via immunoSEQ multiplex PCR; TCRdb's table is partial and in-frame only. The sample lists about 680,000 clones, around 92% occurring once. Naive CD8 cells, CD45RO-negative and positively selected for CCR7, excluded terminally differentiated effector memory CD45RA+ cells. The TCR originated in a man aged 25-45 years in good health. V gene TRBV10-1 combines with J gene TRBJ2-5, with TRBD1 matching over 8 bases. The sequenced material came from naive CD8+ T cells sorted from blood. The CDR3 DNA reads TGCGCCACGGACACAGGGGGAGCGAAAGAGACCCAGTACTTC. It is translated as CATDTGGAKETQYF.